Listed here are 26 T cell receptor beta chains from one sample, sequenced in a study of shared clonotypes between healthy human individuals. The data were produced by immunoSEQ multiplex PCR, yet TCRdb's version contains in-frame clones alone and is incomplete. The table has approximately 320,000 clones, approximately 79% seen once; the top ten hold approximately 10%. Material: memory CD4+ T cells sorted from blood. Subset reported: CD45RA-negative fraction. The receptors shown here come from a young man in good health.

J is TRBJ2-5 and V is TRBV5-8; D is undetermined. Between the trimmed V and J ends, which lost 1 base and 4 bases, there was a span of 5 bases. The CDR3 runs to 12 residues. Germline CDR1 is SGHTS and CDR2 is YDEGEE. The CDR3 coding sequence is TGTGCCAGCAGCTTGCTCCCAGAGACCCAGTACTTC. Residues: CASSLLPETQYF.

This sequence joins TRBV11-2 and TRBJ2-5; D remains unclear. The CDR3 sequence is 16 residues long. The germline V and J ends were trimmed by 1 base and 5 bases, with 17 bases remaining between them. The V gene's germline CDR1 is SGHAT and CDR2 FQNNGV. The CDR3 region has the DNA TGTGCCAGCAGCTTAGGAAAGCCGCTAGGCCAGGAGACCCAGTACTTC. Encoded protein: CASSLGKPLGQETQYF.

This sequence joins TRBV28 and TRBJ2-2; tentatively, D is TRBD2 (5 bases). This CDR3 comprises 17 residues. V shed 3 bases and J shed 0 bases, with 14 bases lying between them. The germline V gene has CDR1 MDHEN and CDR2 SYDVKM. The CDR3 nucleotides are TGTGCCAGCAGTTTCTGGGGAGTAGACGCGAACACCGGGGAGCTGTTTTTT. Residues: CASSFWGVDANTGELFF.

CDR3: CASTLDFVGQGGELFF. The CDR3 nucleotides are TGTGCCAGCACTCTCGATTTCGTCGGTCAGGGAGGGGAGCTGTTTTTT. The V call is TRBV2, the J call TRBJ2-2, with a weak D call TRBD1 (5 bases). The germline CDR1 and CDR2 sequences are SNHLY and FYNNEI. Trimming left V 7 bases short and J 8 bases short, with 23 bases between. The CDR3 runs to 16 residues.

The chain couples TRBV29-1 to TRBJ1-1; TRBD1 is a possible D gene (5 bases). The CDR3 totals 12 residues. V shed 6 bases and J shed 10 bases, with 18 bases lying between them. Germline V lookup: CDR1 SQVTM, CDR2 ANQGSEA. The CDR3 DNA is TGCAGCGTGGGGAGCTGGGGCGATGCAGCTTTCTTT. Its translation is CSVGSWGDAAFF.

The CDR3 bases are TGTGCCAGTAGACACGGGACTCCTTATCAGCCCCAGCATTTT. This gives the protein CASRHGTPYQPQHF. This chain uses TRBV19 with TRBJ1-5; D possibly corresponds to TRBD1 (5 bases). The V and J ends lost 6 bases and 5 bases respectively, with 14 bases between them. In germline, CDR1 is LNHDA, CDR2 SQIVND (reference sequence). The CDR3 contains 14 residues.

Many counts were recorded for this clone. The same CDR3 also results from other DNA sequences found in this sample. V usage is TRBV27 and J usage is TRBJ2-3, with D perhaps TRBD1 (6 bases). The germline V gene encodes CDR1 MNHEY and CDR2 SMNVEV (reference sequence). This CDR3 contains 16 residues. V was cut by 5 bases and J by 0 bases, with 15 bases left in between. The CDR3 protein is CASSPPLQGSTDTQYF. In DNA, the CDR3 is TGTGCCAGCAGTCCACCCCTCCAGGGGAGCACAGATACGCAGTATTTT.

In this sample, this clone turned up a few times. CDR3 residues: CASSPQGGDNYGYTF. The CDR3 DNA follows: TGTGCCAGCAGCCCCCAAGGGGGGGATAACTATGGCTACACCTTC. The rearrangement joins TRBV6-6 to TRBJ1-2; tentatively, D is TRBD1 (6 bases). The CDR3 contains 15 residues. Trimming shortened V by 6 bases and J by 1 base, and 15 bases separated the two germline ends. Germline CDR1 and CDR2: MNHNY and SVGAGI (reference sequence).

On this clone: A read error may account for a junction end that differs from germline. The chain links TRBV7-2 to TRBJ2-7; D call uncertain. The CDR3 totals 11 residues. The germline V gene encodes CDR1 SGHTA and CDR2 FQGNSA. The CDR3 protein is CASSLAGQTDF. The CDR3, as DNA: TGTGCCAGCAGCTTAGCCGGCCAGACCGACTTC.

The chain couples TRBV11-2 to TRBJ2-5; 7 bases map to TRBD1. The V gene's germline CDR1 is SGHAT and CDR2 FQNNGV. The CDR3 is made up of 17 amino acids. The J segment lost 4 bases and the V segment lost 5 bases, leaving 16 bases of the junction unmatched. The CDR3 DNA is TGTGCCAGCAGCGCCATGGGAAGGACAGGTGGGGGAGAGACCCAGTACTTC. Protein: CASSAMGRTGGGETQYF.

The chain links TRBV6-1 to TRBJ2-7, with a tentative D call TRBD1 (6 bases). Per germline, CDR1 MNHNS and CDR2 SASEGT. The length of the CDR3 is 15 residues. The V gene lost 8 bases and the J gene lost 3 bases, with 20 bases spanning the gap. CDR3 DNA: TGTGCCAGCTTTAGGGCCGGGACACCTTTCTACGAGCAGTACTTC. It translates to CASFRAGTPFYEQYF.

The rearrangement uses TRBV7-3 and TRBJ2-1, with D possibly being TRBD2 (6 bases). In germline, CDR1 is SGHTA, CDR2 FQGTGA. This CDR3 spans 17 amino acids. The ends were cut back, 3 bases at V and 4 bases at J, with 19 bases in the middle. The CDR3 loop reads CASSLNAPGLLYNEQFF. The CDR3 DNA is TGTGCCAGCAGCTTGAACGCTCCGGGACTTCTTTACAATGAGCAGTTCTTC.

The table lists this clone with a count of one. The rearrangement links TRBV28 to TRBJ2-5; 7 bases line up with TRBD1. The CDR3 sequence is 14 residues long. CDR1 and CDR2 from the germline V gene are MDHEN and SYDVKM. Trimming removed 6 bases from V and 5 bases from J; junction bases left unmatched: 9. The CDR3 reads CASSTTGLRETQYF. The CDR3 region has the DNA TGTGCCAGCAGCACGACAGGGTTACGGGAGACCCAGTACTTC. Full variable domain (remainder filled in from reference TRBV28 and TRBJ2-5): DVKVTQSSRYLVKRTGEKVFLECVQDMDHENMFWYRQDPGLGLRLIYFSYDVKMKEKGDIPEGYSVSREKKERFSLILESASTNQTSMYLCASSTTGLRETQYFGPGTRLLVL.

The CDR3 here is CASTPRRRIQYF. As DNA, the CDR3 is TGTGCCAGCACTCCTAGACGTAGAATTCAGTACTTC. The chain employs TRBV9 and TRBJ2-4; D uncertain. This CDR3 has 12 residues. The V end lost 6 bases, the J end lost 10 bases, and 14 bases lay between the germline ends. Germline CDR1 SGDLS, CDR2 YYNGEE.

V is TRBV27 and J is TRBJ1-2, with D unclear. The germline V gene has CDR1 MNHEY and CDR2 SMNVEV (reference sequence). This CDR3 spans 12 amino acids. The germline V and J ends were trimmed by 6 bases and 8 bases, with 13 bases remaining between them. In nucleotides, the CDR3 is TGTGCCAGCAGATCCTTAAGTCGGGGCTACACCTTC. Translated, it gives CASRSLSRGYTF.

This clone occurred a few times. This rearrangement joins TRBV2 to TRBJ2-5; 9 positions match TRBD2. The germline gives CDR1 SNHLY, CDR2 FYNNEI. The CDR3 spans 14 residues. The V segment lost 7 bases and the J segment 4 bases; nucleotides outside the gene matches: 7. The CDR3 is CASITGRGGETQYF. CDR3 nucleotides: TGTGCCAGCATAACAGGGCGGGGGGGAGAGACCCAGTACTTC. Variable domain in full (rest from reference TRBV2 and TRBJ2-5): EPEVTQTPSHQVTQMGQEVILRCVPISNHLYFYWYRQILGQKVEFLVSFYNNEISEKSEIFDDQFSVERPDGSNFTLKIRSTKLEDSAMYFCASITGRGGETQYFGPGTRLLVL.

Only a few counts were recorded for this clone. This chain connects TRBV7-3 to TRBJ2-7; TRBD1 matches at 9 bases. V lost 3 bases to trimming and J lost 5 bases; unmatched junction nucleotides: 8. The CDR3 is 15 residues long. CDR1 SGHTA and CDR2 FQGTGA come from the germline V gene. The CDR3: CASSFSGTGIHEQYF. Written as DNA, the CDR3 is TGTGCCAGCAGCTTCTCCGGGACAGGGATCCACGAGCAGTACTTC.

This clone showed up just once. This sequence joins TRBV2 and TRBJ2-3, with TRBD2 matching 9 bases. The CDR3 consists of 15 residues. The germline gives CDR1 SNHLY, CDR2 FYNNEI. The trim removed 1 base at V and 2 bases at J, leaving 1 base unmatched. CDR3 sequence (DNA): TGTGCCAGCAGTGAAGGCGGGAGGGCCACAGATACGCAGTATTTT. Translated, it gives CASSEGGRATDTQYF.

The V gene is TRBV28, the J gene TRBJ1-5; the D gene is possibly TRBD1 (5 bases). This CDR3 comprises 14 residues. Germline V gene lookup returns CDR1 MDHEN and CDR2 SYDVKM. The V and J ends lost 3 bases and 6 bases respectively, with 12 bases between them. CDR3 nucleotide sequence: TGTGCCAGCAGTTTGTCGCAGGGTTTTCAGCCCCAGCATTTT. It is translated as CASSLSQGFQPQHF.

Concerning this clone itself: Other DNA sequences in this sample translate to the same CDR3. The J gene is TRBJ1-4, the V gene TRBV10-2; D is undetermined. There are 15 residues in the CDR3. The V gene's germline CDR1 is WSHSY and CDR2 SAAADI. V was pared by 2 bases and J by 3 bases, with 10 bases between. The CDR3: CASSEGWVSNEKLFF. For the CDR3, the DNA is TGCGCCAGCAGTGAGGGTTGGGTCTCTAATGAAAAACTGTTTTTT.

The chain employs TRBV5-4 and TRBJ2-2, with D uncertain. There are 14 residues in the CDR3. The V and J ends lost 3 bases and 2 bases respectively, with 8 bases between them. In germline, CDR1 is SGHNT, CDR2 YYREEE (reference sequence). The CDR3 region has the DNA TGTGCCAGCAGCTCCGACCCTAACACCGGGGAGCTGTTTTTT. This translates into CASSSDPNTGELFF.

The rearrangement uses TRBV7-2 and TRBJ2-3; D possibly corresponds to TRBD1 (6 bases). Germline V gene lookup returns CDR1 SGHTA and CDR2 FQGNSA. The CDR3 runs 19 residues. V was clipped by 0 bases and J by 1 base, with 20 bases between them. The chain's CDR3 is CASSLAAHGDRLRTDTQYF. The CDR3 DNA sequence: TGTGCCAGCAGCTTAGCGGCCCACGGAGACAGGCTCCGCACAGATACGCAGTATTTT.

This rearrangement joins TRBV9 to TRBJ2-7; D perhaps matches TRBD1 (7 bases). The germline CDR1 and CDR2 sequences are SGDLS and YYNGEE. CDR3 size: 16 residues. Trimming stripped 0 bases from V and 2 bases from J, with 15 bases between. The CDR3 region is CASSVGLEGAAYEQYF. CDR3 DNA sequence: TGTGCCAGCAGCGTAGGGTTGGAGGGGGCTGCCTACGAGCAGTACTTC.

The chain's CDR3 is CASSASMPGNEQFF. Here the CDR3 DNA reads TGTGCCAGCAGTGCGAGCATGCCGGGCAATGAGCAGTTCTTC. V gene TRBV2 combines with J gene TRBJ2-1; D gene uncertain. Trimming left V 4 bases short and J 6 bases short, with 13 bases between. CDR1 and CDR2 (germline): SNHLY, FYNNEI. This CDR3 has 14 residues.

The rearrangement joins TRBV11-1 to TRBJ2-1, with D unresolved. Trimming took 5 bases from V and 2 from J, leaving 13 bases between them. Germline-derived CDR1 and CDR2 are SGHAT and FQDESV (reference sequence). The CDR3 contains 15 residues. CDR3: CASSRLGNTYNEQFF. In DNA, the CDR3 is TGTGCCAGCAGCCGTCTGGGGAACACCTACAATGAGCAGTTCTTC.

This chain's CDR3 is CASDQGNYGYTF. The CDR3 DNA reads as TGTGCCAGCGACCAAGGAAACTATGGCTACACCTTC. The chain uses TRBV28 and TRBJ1-2, with D hard to call. This CDR3 has 12 residues. Trimming took off 8 bases at V and 2 bases at J, with 9 bases between the two ends. Looked up from germline, CDR1 is MDHEN and CDR2 is SYDVKM.